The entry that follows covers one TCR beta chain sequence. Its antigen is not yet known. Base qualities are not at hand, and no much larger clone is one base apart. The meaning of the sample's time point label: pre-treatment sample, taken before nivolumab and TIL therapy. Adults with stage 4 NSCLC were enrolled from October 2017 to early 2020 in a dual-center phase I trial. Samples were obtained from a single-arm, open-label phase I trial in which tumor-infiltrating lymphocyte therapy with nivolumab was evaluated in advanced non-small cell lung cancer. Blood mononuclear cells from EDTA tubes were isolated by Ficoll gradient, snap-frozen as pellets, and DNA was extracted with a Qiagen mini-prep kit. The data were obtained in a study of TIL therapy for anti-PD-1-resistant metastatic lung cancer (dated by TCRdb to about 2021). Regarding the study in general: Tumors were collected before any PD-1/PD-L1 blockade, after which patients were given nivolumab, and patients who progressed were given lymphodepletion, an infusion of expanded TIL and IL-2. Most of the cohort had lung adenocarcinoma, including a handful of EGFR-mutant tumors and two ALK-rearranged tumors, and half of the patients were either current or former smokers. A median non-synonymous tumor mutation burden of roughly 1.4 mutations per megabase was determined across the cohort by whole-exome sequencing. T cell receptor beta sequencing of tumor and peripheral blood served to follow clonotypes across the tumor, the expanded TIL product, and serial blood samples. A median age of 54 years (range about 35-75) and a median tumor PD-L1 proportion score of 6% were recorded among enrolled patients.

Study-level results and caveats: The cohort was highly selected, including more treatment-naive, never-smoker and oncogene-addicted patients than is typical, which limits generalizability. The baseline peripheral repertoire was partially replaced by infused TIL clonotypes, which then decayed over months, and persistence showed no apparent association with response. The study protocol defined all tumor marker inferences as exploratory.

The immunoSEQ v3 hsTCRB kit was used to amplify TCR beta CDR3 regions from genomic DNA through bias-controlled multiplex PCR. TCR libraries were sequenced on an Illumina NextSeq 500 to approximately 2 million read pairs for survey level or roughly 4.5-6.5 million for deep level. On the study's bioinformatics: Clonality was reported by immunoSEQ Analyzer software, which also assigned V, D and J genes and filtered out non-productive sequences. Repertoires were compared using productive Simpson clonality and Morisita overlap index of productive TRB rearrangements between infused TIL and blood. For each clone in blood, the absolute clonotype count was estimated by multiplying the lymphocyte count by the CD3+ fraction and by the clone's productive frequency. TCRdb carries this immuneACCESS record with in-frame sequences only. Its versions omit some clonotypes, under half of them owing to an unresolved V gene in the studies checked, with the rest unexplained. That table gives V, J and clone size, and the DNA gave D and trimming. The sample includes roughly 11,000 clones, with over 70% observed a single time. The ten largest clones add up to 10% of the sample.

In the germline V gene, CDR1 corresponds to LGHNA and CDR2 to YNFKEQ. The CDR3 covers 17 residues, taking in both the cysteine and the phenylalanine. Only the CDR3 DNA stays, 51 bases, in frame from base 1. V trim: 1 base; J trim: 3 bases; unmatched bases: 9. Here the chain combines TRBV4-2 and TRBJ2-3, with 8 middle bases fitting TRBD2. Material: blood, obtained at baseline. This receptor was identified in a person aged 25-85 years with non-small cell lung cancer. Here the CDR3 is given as CASSQGFSGKGTDTQYF. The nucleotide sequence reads TGTGCCAGCAGCCAAGGTTTTAGCGGGAAGGGAACAGATACGCAGTATTTT.